The rows below give T cell receptor beta chains drawn from one sample of a study of T cell repertoires and HLA-DP antigens. What these receptors recognize is not known. Assay used: immunoSEQ multiplex PCR; TCRdb lists only in-frame clones, some missing. The table records 65,000 to 90,000 clones, roughly 78% of them present only once. The specimen was CD4+ T cells from PBMCs. All receptors derive from a man in his fifties or sixties in good health and CMV-seronegative. The CDR3 runs from the conserved cysteine through the conserved F or W. A D gene is named only where the DNA matches it firmly. Only some rows state a clone size, as once, few, many or a class for expanded clones.

TRBV11-2,TRBJ1-1,-,-,CASSFRGRVTEAFF,TGTGCCAGCAGCTTTAGAGGGAGGGTCACTGAAGCTTTCTTT
TRBV6-6,TRBJ1-2,-,-,CASSLPRAVNGYTF,TGTGCCAGCAGTTTGCCCCGGGCCGTGAATGGCTACACCTTC
TRBV6-5,TRBJ1-5,few,-,CASSPRQNSNQPQHF,TGTGCCAGCAGTCCCCGACAGAATAGCAATCAGCCCCAGCATTTT
TRBV5-1,TRBJ2-5,-,-,CASSLALAETQYF,TGCGCCAGCAGCTTGGCCCTAGCGGAGACCCAGTACTTC
TRBV9,TRBJ2-1,-,-,CASSVVGDRNEQFF,TGTGCCAGCAGCGTAGTTGGAGACCGCAATGAGCAGTTCTTC
TRBV15,TRBJ1-2,-,-,CATSRDIQGRGGYTF,TGTGCCACCAGCAGAGATATACAGGGACGCGGTGGCTACACCTTC
TRBV2,TRBJ1-6,once,TRBD1,CASRPDRGDSPLHF,TGTGCCAGCAGACCGGACAGGGGGGATTCACCCCTCCACTTT
TRBV5-1,TRBJ2-2,-,-,CASSLVAQAGGELFF,TGCGCCAGCAGCTTGGTAGCGCAGGCGGGCGGGGAGCTGTTTTTT
TRBV27,TRBJ2-5,-,-,CASSLGGREETQYF,TGTGCCAGCAGTTTAGGGGGGCGAGAAGAGACCCAGTACTTC
TRBV5-5,TRBJ1-4,-,-,CASSFGQPATNEKLFF,TGTGCCAGCAGCTTTGGACAGCCAGCAACTAATGAAAAACTGTTTTTT
TRBV6-1,TRBJ2-1,-,-,CASSDPSRGNEQFF,TGTGCCAGCAGTGACCCCAGCAGGGGTAATGAGCAGTTCTTC
TRBV6-5,TRBJ1-5,-,TRBD1,CASRRGTGRDQPQHF,TGTGCCAGCAGACGGGGGACAGGGCGGGATCAGCCCCAGCATTTT
TRBV10-3,TRBJ1-4,-,TRBD1,CAISELDREKLFF,TGTGCCATCAGTGAGTTGGACAGGGAAAAACTGTTTTTT
TRBV30,TRBJ1-1,-,-,CAWSVISRDRTEAFF,TGTGCCTGGAGTGTAATTTCCCGGGACCGCACTGAAGCTTTCTTT
TRBV4-2,TRBJ1-2,-,-,CASSQLTVGDYGYTF,TGTGCCAGCAGCCAACTGACAGTGGGGGATTATGGCTACACCTTC
TRBV29-1,TRBJ2-2,-,TRBD2,CSVTSTSGTNTGELFF,TGCAGCGTTACATCGACTAGCGGGACGAACACCGGGGAGCTGTTTTTT
TRBV7-2,TRBJ2-3,once,TRBD1,CASSLGGQGTDTQYF,TGTGCCAGCAGCTTAGGGGGACAGGGCACAGATACGCAGTATTTT
TRBV5-8,TRBJ1-3,-,-,CASSLRGSSGNTIYF,TGTGCCAGCAGCTTGAGAGGGAGCTCTGGAAACACCATATATTTT
TRBV5-6,TRBJ1-2,-,-,CASSWRGTLGYGYTF,TGTGCCAGCAGCTGGCGGGGCACGCTAGGCTATGGCTACACCTTC
TRBV6-5,TRBJ2-1,-,-,CASSLGLNPINEQFF,TGTGCCAGCAGCCTCGGACTAAACCCAATCAATGAGCAGTTCTTC
TRBV4-1,TRBJ1-5,-,-,CASSQARQFQQPQHF,TGCGCCAGCAGCCAAGCTCGGCAGTTTCAACAGCCCCAGCATTTT
TRBV7-2,TRBJ2-5,-,-,CASSSRAQETQYF,TGTGCCAGCAGCTCCCGGGCCCAAGAGACCCAGTACTTC
TRBV7-3,TRBJ1-1,-,-,CASSLTPGPEAFF,TGTGCCAGCAGCTTAACCCCAGGGCCTGAAGCTTTCTTT
TRBV5-4,TRBJ1-4,-,-,CASSLISEEKLFF,TGTGCCAGCAGCTTGATTTCGGAAGAAAAACTGTTTTTT
TRBV7-9,TRBJ1-1,-,-,CASSLRRGTGTEAFF,TGTGCCAGCAGCTTAAGACGGGGGACGGGAACTGAAGCTTTCTTT
TRBV4-3,TRBJ2-1,-,TRBD2,CASSQDLASGRAGAEQFF,TGCGCCAGCAGCCAAGATCTTGCTAGCGGGAGGGCGGGGGCTGAGCAGTTCTTC
TRBV13,TRBJ2-1,once,-,CASSLGVRVSYNEQFF,TGTGCCAGCAGCTTAGGCGTCAGGGTTTCCTACAATGAGCAGTTCTTC
TRBV7-3,TRBJ1-6,once,TRBD1,CASSSSTGVGSPLHF,TGTGCCAGCAGCTCCTCCACAGGGGTAGGCTCACCCCTCCACTTT
TRBV4-2,TRBJ2-3,-,-,CASSQDPTKSSTDTQYF,TGTGCCAGCAGCCAAGATCCGACTAAATCTAGCACAGATACGCAGTATTTT
TRBV5-1,TRBJ1-2,once,TRBD1,CASTRDREIDGYTF,TGCGCCAGCACCCGGGACAGGGAAATTGATGGCTACACCTTC
TRBV9,TRBJ1-6,-,-,CASSTRDGLWNSPLHF,TGTGCCAGCAGCACCCGGGACGGGCTTTGGAATTCACCCCTCCACTTT
TRBV11-2,TRBJ2-1,few,-,CASSPEGSSSYNEQFF,TGTGCCAGCAGCCCTGAGGGGTCGAGCTCCTACAATGAGCAGTTCTTC
TRBV27,TRBJ1-2,-,-,CASSYRASGGGYTF,TGTGCCAGCAGTTACAGGGCCAGTGGGGGTGGCTACACCTTC
TRBV18,TRBJ1-4,-,-,CASSPDMREKLFF,TGTGCCAGCTCACCGGACATGAGAGAAAAACTGTTTTTT
TRBV5-6,TRBJ1-2,-,-,CASSLWWGNYGYTF,TGTGCCAGCAGCCTGTGGTGGGGTAACTATGGCTACACCTTC
TRBV30,TRBJ2-1,-,TRBD1,CASGGGQGGDEQFF,TGTGCCTCCGGCGGGGGACAGGGTGGGGATGAGCAGTTCTTC
TRBV7-2,TRBJ1-1,-,-,CASSLLWGAEAFF,TGTGCCAGCAGCTTATTGTGGGGGGCTGAAGCTTTCTTT
TRBV7-9,TRBJ1-2,few,TRBD1,CASSPNPRTGTGIYGYTF,TGTGCCAGCAGCCCGAATCCTAGAACCGGGACAGGGATCTATGGCTACACCTTC
TRBV4-3,TRBJ2-6,-,TRBD2,CASSQATSGRSGANVLTF,TGCGCCAGCAGCCAAGCGACTAGCGGGCGCTCTGGGGCCAACGTCCTGACTTTC
TRBV5-6,TRBJ2-1,-,-,CASSRRLNEQFF,TGTGCCAGCAGCAGGAGGCTTAATGAGCAGTTCTTC
TRBV7-6,TRBJ1-2,-,-,CASSLVQAGQVNYGYTF,TGTGCCAGCAGCTTAGTACAAGCTGGACAAGTCAACTATGGCTACACCTTC
TRBV7-2,TRBJ2-1,-,TRBD2,CASSSTTSGTYNEQFF,TGTGCCAGCAGCTCAACGACTAGCGGGACTTACAATGAGCAGTTCTTC
TRBV7-2,TRBJ2-7,-,TRBD1,CASRVQDRPPYEQYF,TGTGCCAGCAGAGTCCAGGACAGGCCCCCCTACGAGCAGTACTTC
TRBV9,TRBJ1-2,few,TRBD1,CASSVEGVPGQGRYGYTF,TGTGCCAGCAGCGTAGAAGGAGTGCCGGGACAGGGGAGATATGGCTACACCTTC
TRBV5-4,TRBJ1-1,-,TRBD1,CASSLRDRDRAFF,TGTGCCAGCAGCCTACGGGACAGGGATCGTGCTTTCTTT
TRBV7-8,TRBJ2-7,-,TRBD2,CASTGSGGDYEQYF,TGTGCCAGCACTGGTAGCGGGGGGGATTACGAGCAGTACTTC
TRBV19,TRBJ2-5,few,-,CASSIGAGAGGLSGETQYF,TGTGCCAGTAGTATAGGAGCGGGGGCAGGGGGCTTATCTGGCGAGACCCAGTACTTC
TRBV7-3,TRBJ2-1,-,TRBD2,CASSTGLAAYNEQFF,TGTGCCAGCAGCACGGGACTAGCGGCATACAATGAGCAGTTCTTC
TRBV29-1,TRBJ1-1,-,-,CSVGWVNTEAFF,TGCAGCGTTGGGTGGGTGAACACTGAAGCTTTCTTT
TRBV2,TRBJ1-1,-,-,CASSVKVNTEAFF,TGTGCCAGCAGTGTAAAGGTGAACACTGAAGCTTTCTTT
TRBV7-8,TRBJ1-2,-,-,CASSLEGIRDPYGYTF,TGTGCCAGCAGCTTAGAGGGTATCAGGGACCCCTATGGCTACACCTTC
TRBV29-1,TRBJ2-7,-,-,CSVRQTYEQYF,TGCAGCGTGAGACAGACCTACGAGCAGTACTTC
TRBV27,TRBJ1-1,-,-,CASRLVSNTEAFF,TGTGCCAGCAGGCTTGTCTCGAACACTGAAGCTTTCTTT
TRBV18,TRBJ1-2,-,TRBD1,CASSQQGDYGYTF,TGTGCCAGCTCTCAACAGGGGGACTATGGCTACACCTTC
TRBV5-1,TRBJ1-5,once,-,CASSLQGNDNQPQHF,TGCGCCAGCAGCTTACAAGGGAACGACAATCAGCCCCAGCATTTT